One and the same sample provided the 28 T cell receptor beta chains below, sequenced in a study of graft-versus-host responses after intestinal transplantation. Libraries were prepared by immunoSEQ multiplex PCR; TCRdb keeps only in-frame clonotypes and omits some of them. The sample lists some 50,000 clones; about 81% were seen once. These receptors lack a known antigen. This sample comprised unstimulated CD4+ T cells sorted from spleen or lymph node cells, obtained before transplant. These receptors were collected from a human donor who was the organ donor for an intestinal transplant.

This clone appeared a single time. The CDR3 is CASSVTQSTDTQYF. The CDR3 DNA reads TGTGCCAGCAGTGTCACGCAAAGCACAGATACGCAGTATTTT. The chain couples TRBV6-4 to TRBJ2-3; no clear D. From germline, CDR1 is MRHNA and CDR2 SNTAGT. V was pared by 4 bases and J by 0 bases, with 8 bases between. The CDR3 has 14 residues.

This clone occurred once. The V call is TRBV19, the J call TRBJ2-3; 9 positions match TRBD1. The CDR3 length is 20 residues. Germline CDR1 is LNHDA and CDR2 is SQIVND (reference sequence). V trimming: 3 bases; J trimming: 4 bases; junction bases outside the gene matches: 20. Here the CDR3 DNA reads TGTGCCAGTAGTATTTACTTCGGGACAGGGAGCTCTTGGTCCCCAGATACGCAGTATTTT. Amino acids: CASSIYFGTGSSWSPDTQYF.

CDR3 in DNA: TGTGCCAGCTCACCACAGGGTACAGATACGCAGTATTTT. This translates into CASSPQGTDTQYF. V usage is TRBV18 and J usage is TRBJ2-3; D gene ambiguous. V was cut by 1 base and J by 3 bases, with 5 bases left in between. This CDR3 comprises 13 residues. The V gene's germline CDR1 is KGHSH and CDR2 LQKENI.

The chain carries TRBV15 and TRBJ2-7; tentative D call: TRBD1 (6 bases). CDR3 length: 12 amino acids. V was trimmed by 3 bases and J by 6 bases, leaving 9 bases between them. Germline assignment: CDR1 LNHNV and CDR2 YYDKDF (reference sequence). CDR3 in amino acids: CATSRRGGEQYF. DNA for the CDR3: TGTGCCACCAGCAGGCGAGGGGGCGAGCAGTACTTC.

The V and J genes are TRBV5-5 and TRBJ2-7, with D tentatively TRBD2 (6 bases). The CDR3 is 15 amino acids. The germline V gene has CDR1 SGHKS and CDR2 YYEKEE (reference sequence). Trimming stripped 5 bases from V and 1 base from J, with 16 bases between. The CDR3 is CASRSHSGPSYEQYF. In DNA form, the CDR3 reads TGTGCCAGCAGATCACATAGCGGCCCGTCCTACGAGCAGTACTTC.

V usage is TRBV7-2 and J usage is TRBJ1-2; 7 bases fit TRBD1. V lost 3 bases, J lost 5 bases, and 9 bases stayed unmatched. Germline V gene sequence: CDR1 SGHTA, CDR2 FQGNSA. The CDR3 covers 15 residues. The CDR3 sequence is CASSFNSRGWYGYTF. In DNA, the CDR3 is TGTGCCAGCAGCTTCAATTCCAGGGGGTGGTATGGCTACACCTTC.

The chain links TRBV6-1 to TRBJ1-6, with D hard to call. The V end was cut by 6 bases, the J end by 10 bases, with 13 bases between. The CDR3 spans 13 residues. Germline-derived CDR1 and CDR2 are MNHNS and SASEGT. The CDR3 sequence: CASRTTLASPLHF. The CDR3 coding sequence is TGTGCCAGCAGAACCACCCTGGCCTCACCCCTCCACTTT.

This rearrangement joins TRBV15 to TRBJ2-1; TRBD2 agrees at 10 bases. Germline V gives CDR1 LNHNV, CDR2 YYDKDF (reference sequence). V was pared by 4 bases and J by 6 bases, with 6 bases of the junction left unmatched. CDR3 length: 15 amino acids. Here the CDR3 reads CATSMASGGFNEQFF. As DNA, the CDR3 is TGTGCCACCAGCATGGCTAGCGGGGGTTTCAATGAGCAGTTCTTC.

The CDR3 is CASSQARTSLYNEQFF. The CDR3 DNA follows: TGTGCCAGCAGCCAAGCAAGGACTAGCCTCTACAATGAGCAGTTCTTC. This chain connects TRBV14 to TRBJ2-1; 8 nucleotides agree with TRBD2. The ends lost 1 base at V and 3 bases at J; junction bases unmatched: 5. The CDR3 covers 16 residues. The germline gives CDR1 SGHDN, CDR2 FVKESK.

The chain carries TRBV28 and TRBJ2-2; D is undetermined. The CDR3 runs to 12 residues. V was trimmed by 5 bases and J by 8 bases, leaving 9 bases between them. The germline V gene encodes CDR1 MDHEN and CDR2 SYDVKM. The CDR3 sequence: CASSGSRGELFF. The DNA of the CDR3 is TGTGCCAGCAGTGGTAGCAGGGGGGAGCTGTTTTTT.

This chain links TRBV27 with TRBJ2-2; 9 bases align to TRBD2. The V segment lost 5 bases and the J segment 1 base; nucleotides outside the gene matches: 8. This CDR3 has 17 amino acids. Per the germline V gene, CDR1 is MNHEY and CDR2 is SMNVEV (reference sequence). DNA for the CDR3: TGTGCCAGCAGTCTACAGGGGCGGGGGGGGAACACCGGGGAGCTGTTTTTT. Its translation: CASSLQGRGGNTGELFF.

CDR3 amino acids: CASSISGTGGEKLFF. In nucleotides, the CDR3 is TGTGCCAGCAGTATTTCCGGGACTGGGGGTGAAAAACTGTTTTTT. The chain couples TRBV6-5 to TRBJ1-4; possible D gene TRBD1, 5 bases. The CDR3 runs to 15 residues. In germline, CDR1 is MNHEY, CDR2 SVGAGI. V was cut by 5 bases and J by 7 bases, with 17 bases left in between.

V and J are TRBV18 and TRBJ1-2; TRBD1 matches at 7 bases. Per germline, CDR1 KGHSH and CDR2 LQKENI. Germline trimming cut 2 bases from V and 4 bases from J; bases unmatched to any gene: 7. The CDR3 consists of 15 residues. CDR3 residues: CASSPSGQVAYGYTF. The CDR3 DNA sequence: TGTGCCAGCTCACCAAGCGGACAGGTAGCCTATGGCTACACCTTC.

V is TRBV25-1 and J is TRBJ2-3; tentatively, D is TRBD1 (6 bases). The germline V gene has CDR1 MGHDK and CDR2 SYGVNS. CDR3 length: 14 residues. Trimming took 5 bases from V and 1 from J, leaving 10 bases between them. CDR3 in DNA: TGTGCCAGCAGTTTGGCAGGGGGCACAGATACGCAGTATTTT. It is translated as CASSLAGGTDTQYF.

The chain uses TRBV9 and TRBJ2-7; no clear D gene. There are 12 residues in the CDR3. V lost 0 bases and J 4 bases, leaving 5 bases between the germline ends. Germline assignment: CDR1 SGDLS and CDR2 YYNGEE. The CDR3 loop reads CASSVDGYEQYF. DNA of the CDR3: TGTGCCAGCAGCGTAGACGGATACGAGCAGTACTTC.

This chain joins TRBV9 and TRBJ2-5; D is perhaps TRBD2 (5 bases). Germline V gives CDR1 SGDLS, CDR2 YYNGEE. CDR3 length equals 15 residues. The V and J ends lost 4 bases and 1 base respectively, with 14 bases between them. The CDR3 DNA reads as TGTGCCAGCAGCCGAGCGGATCTGGCCCAAGAGACCCAGTACTTC. This codes for CASSRADLAQETQYF.

The chain uses TRBV19 and TRBJ2-7; TRBD1 matches 9 bases. J was trimmed by 2 bases and V by 6 bases; bases with no gene match: 8. This CDR3 is built from 15 residues. CDR1 and CDR2 (germline): LNHDA, SQIVND (reference sequence). The DNA for the CDR3 is TGTGCCAGTAGCGGACAGGGGAGTAGCACCTACGAGCAGTACTTC. It is translated as CASSGQGSSTYEQYF.

This clone was detected only a few times. J is TRBJ1-5 and V is TRBV6-1, with a weak D call TRBD1 (5 bases). Per the germline V gene, CDR1 is MNHNS and CDR2 is SASEGT. The CDR3 contains 14 residues. Trimming left V 4 bases short and J 0 bases short, with 7 bases between. CDR3 amino acids: CASSAGGSNQPQHF. The CDR3 nucleotides read TGTGCCAGCAGTGCGGGGGGTAGCAATCAGCCCCAGCATTTT.

CDR3 amino acids: CSAKGQGKTDTQYF. CDR3 coding DNA: TGCAGCGCTAAGGGGCAGGGTAAGACAGATACGCAGTATTTT. V gene TRBV29-1 combines with J gene TRBJ2-3, with a possible D match to TRBD1 (5 bases). V lost 7 bases, J lost 3 bases, and 17 bases lay in between. The CDR3 runs 14 residues. From germline, CDR1 is SQVTM and CDR2 ANQGSEA.

The chain joins TRBV18 to TRBJ1-2; D is ambiguous. Trimming cost V 2 bases and J 4 bases, with 11 bases left between them. Germline values: CDR1 KGHSH, CDR2 LQKENI. CDR3 length: 14 residues. The CDR3 sequence: CASSPTGGSYGYTF. The CDR3 DNA is TGTGCCAGCTCACCAACGGGAGGGTCCTATGGCTACACCTTC. The full variable domain, completed using reference TRBV18 and TRBJ1-2, is NAGVMQNPRHLVRRRGQEARLRCSPMKGHSHVYWYRQLPEEGLKFMVYLQKENIIDESGMPKERFSAEFPKEGPSILRIQQVVRGDSAAYFCASSPTGGSYGYTFGSGTRLTVV.

The chain couples TRBV4-2 to TRBJ2-7, with 12 positions matching TRBD2. The CDR3 is made up of 17 amino acids. Germline lookup yields CDR1 LGHNA and CDR2 YNFKEQ. V lost 3 bases to trimming and J lost 2 bases; unmatched junction nucleotides: 8. The CDR3 is CASSQGLAGSDAYEQYF. Here the CDR3 DNA reads TGTGCCAGCAGCCAGGGACTAGCGGGCTCGGATGCCTACGAGCAGTACTTC.

This chain joins TRBV20-1 and TRBJ1-2, with D possibly TRBD1 on 5 matching bases. In germline, CDR1 is DFQATT, CDR2 SNEGSKA (reference sequence). This CDR3 is 11 amino acids long. Trimming pared 6 bases from V and 7 bases from J, leaving 12 bases between. CDR3 bases: TGCAGTGCCCCGACAGTGTCTGGCTACACCTTC. Amino acid sequence: CSAPTVSGYTF.

V is TRBV10-3 and J is TRBJ2-7, with 7 bases fitting TRBD2. After removal of 7 bases from V and 2 bases from J, the junction contained 5 bases not matched to a gene. CDR1 is ENHRY, CDR2 SYGVKD, per germline. This CDR3 has 13 residues. The DNA for the CDR3 is TGTGCCATCAAGGCGGGAGCCCCCTACGAGCAGTACTTC. Its translation is CAIKAGAPYEQYF.

The chain uses TRBV5-4 and TRBJ2-3; a weak D match, TRBD1 (5 bases). Looked up from germline, CDR1 is SGHNT and CDR2 is YYREEE (reference sequence). CDR3 length: 16 amino acids. V was pared by 1 base and J by 0 bases, with 12 bases between. The CDR3 loop is CASSLKQAASTDTQYF. In DNA form, the CDR3 reads TGTGCCAGCAGCTTGAAACAGGCAGCTAGCACAGATACGCAGTATTTT.

The chain has TRBV6-1 and TRBJ1-2, with 8 bases that match TRBD1. Germline-derived CDR1 and CDR2 are MNHNS and SASEGT. This CDR3 spans 15 amino acids. V dropped 5 bases and J dropped 2; count of bases not matched to a gene: 7. The CDR3 coding sequence is TGTGCCAGCAGTCTGGGGACAGGACGAAACTATGGCTACACCTTC. Its translation is CASSLGTGRNYGYTF.

This clone has a handful of counts. V gene TRBV19 combines with J gene TRBJ1-1; no clear D. Trimming cost V 2 bases and J 3 bases, with 16 bases left between them. The CDR3 covers 16 residues. Germline V gene sequence: CDR1 LNHDA, CDR2 SQIVND (reference sequence). The CDR3 protein is CASSIIARWEDTEAFF. The CDR3 DNA reads as TGTGCCAGTAGTATAATTGCCCGGTGGGAGGACACTGAAGCTTTCTTT.

The chain uses TRBV29-1 and TRBJ2-1; TRBD1 aligns across 9 bases. The CDR3 loop spans 14 amino acids. Trimming cost V 5 bases and J 4 bases; bases outside gene matches: 6. The V gene's germline CDR1 is SQVTM and CDR2 ANQGSEA. CDR3: CSVPPGQGYNEQFF. The CDR3 nucleotides read TGCAGCGTTCCCCCGGGACAGGGATACAATGAGCAGTTCTTC.

The chain has TRBV5-1 and TRBJ2-7, with TRBD1 identical over 10 bases. There are 15 residues in the CDR3. Germline V lookup: CDR1 SGHRS, CDR2 YFSETQ. V trimming: 4 bases; J trimming: 0 bases; junction bases outside the gene matches: 4. The CDR3 DNA follows: TGCGCCAGCAGCCCCGGGACAGGGGTCTCCTACGAGCAGTACTTC. Its protein is CASSPGTGVSYEQYF.